This entry lists 20 T cell receptor beta chains sequenced from one sample in a study of PD-L1 blockade in urothelial cancer. Time point given: pretreatment peripheral blood. Sequencing used immunoSEQ multiplex PCR; TCRdb keeps in-frame clones, though not all of them. The sample consists of 85,000 to 100,000 clones, around nine tenths of them appearing once. The sample here was PBMCs, taken around atezolizumab (anti-PD-L1) treatment. The source of these receptors is a man aged 55 to 70 with urothelial cancer.

This rearrangement joins TRBV2 to TRBJ2-2, with 14 bases fitting TRBD2. After removal of 10 bases from V and 0 bases from J, the junction contained 4 bases not matched to a gene. The CDR3 extends over 16 amino acids. Germline V gene sequence: CDR1 SNHLY, CDR2 FYNNEI. In DNA, the CDR3 is TGTGCCATTCCGGGACTAGCGGGAGCGAACACCGGGGAGCTGTTTTTT. Its translation: CAIPGLAGANTGELFF. Combining the CDR3 with reference TRBV2 and TRBJ2-2 gives the whole variable domain EPEVTQTPSHQVTQMGQEVILRCVPISNHLYFYWYRQILGQKVEFLVSFYNNEISEKSEIFDDQFSVERPDGSNFTLKIRSTKLEDSAMYFCAIPGLAGANTGELFFGEGSRLTVL.

This clone has a single count. The genes are TRBV4-2 and TRBJ2-7; 8 bases agree with TRBD2. Germline assignment: CDR1 LGHNA and CDR2 YNFKEQ. Trimming at V came to 4 bases and at J to 3 bases, leaving 8 bases not matched to a gene. The CDR3 is 15 residues long. In DNA form, the CDR3 reads TGTGCCAGCAGCCTCCTCCACGGGGGGGGCTACGAGCAGTACTTC. Translating it yields CASSLLHGGGYEQYF.

This clone has a handful of counts. This chain's CDR3 is CASSLRVRVGSPLHF. The CDR3, as DNA: TGTGCCAGCAGCTTACGGGTCAGGGTGGGGTCACCCCTCCACTTT. This rearrangement joins TRBV11-2 to TRBJ1-6, with a weak D call TRBD1 (5 bases). V dropped 2 bases and J dropped 10 bases, with 15 bases sitting between them. This CDR3 has 15 residues. The V gene's germline CDR1 is SGHAT and CDR2 FQNNGV.

V is TRBV28 and J is TRBJ2-7; D is perhaps TRBD2 (5 bases). This CDR3 is 14 amino acids long. The V end was cut by 6 bases, the J end by 7 bases, with 19 bases between. Germline V CDR1 and CDR2: MDHEN, SYDVKM. The DNA of the CDR3 is TGTGCCAGCAGCCCCTGGAGCGCTAGAGGGGAGCAGTACTTC. This sequence encodes CASSPWSARGEQYF.

This clone was detected many times. DNA for the CDR3: TGTGCCAGCAGCGGGGACAGGGGGCAGGGTCAGCCCCAGCATTTT. It encodes CASSGDRGQGQPQHF. The chain links TRBV5-5 to TRBJ1-5; 12 nucleotides line up with TRBD1. The CDR3 has 15 amino acids. The trim removed 4 bases at V and 6 bases at J, leaving 5 bases unmatched. Germline V gene lookup returns CDR1 SGHKS and CDR2 YYEKEE (reference sequence).

The rearrangement links TRBV30 to TRBJ2-1; 10 nucleotides agree with TRBD2. Germline V gene lookup returns CDR1 GTSNPN and CDR2 SVGIG (reference sequence). The CDR3 is 14 residues long. With 0 bases clipped from V and 7 bases from J, the junction kept 3 bases outside the gene matches. The CDR3: CAWSVLAGSNEQFF. The CDR3 DNA is TGTGCCTGGAGTGTACTAGCGGGAAGTAATGAGCAGTTCTTC.

The chain combines TRBV9 with TRBJ2-7; 8 positions match TRBD1. The CDR3 runs 16 residues. Per germline, CDR1 SGDLS and CDR2 YYNGEE. V lost 3 bases and J lost 3; bases outside the gene matches: 11. The CDR3 DNA follows: TGTGCCAGCAGCGCCGGGTTTGGACAGGGACTCTACGAGCAGTACTTC. Amino acid sequence: CASSAGFGQGLYEQYF. The complete variable domain, with remaining parts taken from reference TRBV9 and TRBJ2-7, reads DSGVTQTPKHLITATGQRVTLRCSPRSGDLSVYWYQQSLDQGLQFLIQYYNGEERAKGNILERFSAQQFPDLHSELNLSSLELGDSALYFCASSAGFGQGLYEQYFGPGTRLTVT.

V usage is TRBV5-6 and J usage is TRBJ1-1, with D possibly TRBD1 on 6 matching bases. V was clipped by 0 bases and J by 0 bases, with 9 bases between them. The V gene's germline CDR1 is SGHDT and CDR2 YYEEEE. This CDR3 comprises 15 residues. CDR3 sequence: CASSLVDRMNTEAFF. CDR3 nucleotide sequence: TGTGCCAGCAGCTTGGTGGACAGAATGAACACTGAAGCTTTCTTT.

The chain joins TRBV28 to TRBJ1-2; D is unresolved. V was shortened by 5 bases and J by 0 bases, with 16 bases between the two germline ends. The CDR3 runs to 16 residues. Germline-derived CDR1 and CDR2 are MDHEN and SYDVKM. The CDR3 sequence is CASSLSDWTTNYGYTF. CDR3 in DNA: TGTGCCAGCAGTCTTTCCGACTGGACTACTAACTATGGCTACACCTTC.

This clone appeared a single time. The rearrangement links TRBV6-6 to TRBJ2-7, with D perhaps matching TRBD2 (5 bases). Germline CDR1 and CDR2: MNHNY and SVGAGI (reference sequence). The V gene lost 5 bases and the J gene lost 2 bases, with 7 bases spanning the gap. This CDR3 is 12 amino acids long. For the CDR3, the DNA is TGTGCCAGCAGTCGGGGAGCCTACGAGCAGTACTTC. It specifies CASSRGAYEQYF.

V gene TRBV19 combines with J gene TRBJ1-1; 7 bases are a match to TRBD1. CDR1 is LNHDA and CDR2 is SQIVND in the germline V gene (reference sequence). J lost 0 bases, V lost 4 bases, and 2 bases had no gene match. CDR3 size: 14 residues. CDR3 coding DNA: TGTGCCAGTAGTACCAGGGGGGTGAACACTGAAGCTTTCTTT. Its translation: CASSTRGVNTEAFF.

The rearrangement links TRBV7-9 to TRBJ2-3; 13 bases are a match to TRBD2. Trimming cost V 6 bases and J 5 bases; bases outside gene matches: 8. This CDR3 is built from 16 residues. Germline V gives CDR1 SEHNR, CDR2 FQNEAQ (reference sequence). The CDR3 here is CASSPGLAGVGDTQYF. CDR3 DNA sequence: TGTGCCAGCAGTCCCGGACTAGCGGGAGTCGGAGATACGCAGTATTTT.

This clone appeared once. The genes are TRBV19 and TRBJ2-5; D may be TRBD1 (6 bases). The CDR3 covers 15 residues. Trimming left V 6 bases short and J 5 bases short, with 19 bases between. Germline V gene data show CDR1 as LNHDA and CDR2 as SQIVND (reference sequence). CDR3 bases: TGTGCCAGTAGCCCCCCCGGGACATTCGTGGAGACCCAGTACTTC. It is translated as CASSPPGTFVETQYF.

This clone was counted a few times. CDR3 nucleotides: TGTGCCAGCAGCACTAGACAGGGCGAGCAGTACTTC. Protein product: CASSTRQGEQYF. V and J are TRBV11-3 and TRBJ2-7; the match to TRBD1 covers 7 bases. Germline V gives CDR1 SGHNT, CDR2 YENEEA. The junction had 4 bases not matched to a gene; V was cut back by 5 bases and J by 6 bases. The CDR3 covers 12 residues.

The gene calls are TRBV6-5 and TRBJ2-7; TRBD2 might be the D (6 bases). The V gene lost 10 bases and the J gene lost 6 bases, with 19 bases spanning the gap. Germline-derived CDR1 and CDR2 are MNHEY and SVGAGI. CDR3 length equals 13 residues. The CDR3 nucleotides read TGTGCCACCAGGAACGGGGGAGGCCTCGAGCAGTACTTC. It is translated as CATRNGGGLEQYF.

The rearrangement joins TRBV5-1 to TRBJ2-1; 8 nucleotides agree with TRBD1. V trimming: 4 bases; J trimming: 9 bases; junction bases outside the gene matches: 3. Germline V gene sequence: CDR1 SGHRS, CDR2 YFSETQ. The CDR3 has 12 residues. CDR3 in amino acids: CASSAGTGEQFF. CDR3 nucleotides: TGCGCCAGCAGCGCAGGGACAGGTGAGCAGTTCTTC.

In its sample, this clone was seen many times. The chain joins TRBV14 to TRBJ2-1; TRBD1 matches at 7 bases. The CDR3 is made up of 15 amino acids. Germline V CDR1 and CDR2: SGHDN, FVKESK. The trim removed 3 bases at V and 5 bases at J, leaving 7 bases unmatched. This chain's CDR3 is CASSQNRGQNNEQFF. CDR3 DNA sequence: TGTGCCAGCAGCCAGAACAGGGGACAAAACAATGAGCAGTTCTTC.

The chain couples TRBV19 to TRBJ2-4; 11 nucleotides line up with TRBD2. CDR1 LNHDA and CDR2 SQIVND come from the germline V gene (reference sequence). CDR3 length: 15 residues. V gave up 7 bases and J gave up 9 bases; unmatched junction bases: 11. This CDR3 is CASTGLAGLGSIQYF. The CDR3 nucleotides read TGTGCCAGTACCGGACTAGCGGGCCTAGGAAGCATTCAGTACTTC.

CDR3 region: CATSREGGFPELFF. The CDR3 DNA reads as TGTGCCACCTCCCGGGAAGGGGGATTCCCGGAACTGTTTTTT. This chain joins TRBV15 and TRBJ1-4; the D gene is possibly TRBD1 (6 bases). V was cut by 8 bases and J by 12 bases, with 22 bases left in between. This CDR3 has 14 residues. Germline V gene data show CDR1 as LNHNV and CDR2 as YYDKDF (reference sequence).

J is TRBJ1-6 and V is TRBV7-2; no definite D call. Germline V gene data show CDR1 as SGHTA and CDR2 as FQGNSA. The CDR3 runs 12 residues. The V and J ends lost 3 bases and 8 bases respectively, with 5 bases between them. Written as DNA, the CDR3 is TGTGCCAGCAGCTTTGGAGATTCACCCCTCCACTTT. Translation: CASSFGDSPLHF.